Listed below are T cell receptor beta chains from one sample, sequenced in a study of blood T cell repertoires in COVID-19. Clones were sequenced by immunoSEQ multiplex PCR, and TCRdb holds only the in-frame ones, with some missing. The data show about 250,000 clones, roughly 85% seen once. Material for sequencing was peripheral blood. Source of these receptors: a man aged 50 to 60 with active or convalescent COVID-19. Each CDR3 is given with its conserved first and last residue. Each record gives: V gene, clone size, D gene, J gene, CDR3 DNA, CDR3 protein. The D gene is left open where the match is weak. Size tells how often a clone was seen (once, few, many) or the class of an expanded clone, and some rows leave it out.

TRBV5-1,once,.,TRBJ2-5,TGCGCCAGCAGTTCTAGACCTACAGGGACCCAGTACTTC,CASSSRPTGTQYF
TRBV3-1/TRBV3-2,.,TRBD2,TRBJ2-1,TGTGCCAGCAGCCGCCGAGGACTAGCGGTCGGGGAGCAGTTCTTC,CASSRRGLAVGEQFF
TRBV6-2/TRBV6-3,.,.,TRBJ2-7,TGTGCCAGCAGTTACTCCGCGTTGAAAGGGAGCTCCTACGAGCAGTACTTC,CASSYSALKGSSYEQYF
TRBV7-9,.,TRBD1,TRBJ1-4,TGTGCCAGCAGCCAGGGACAGGGACAAGAAAAACTGTTTTTT,CASSQGQGQEKLFF
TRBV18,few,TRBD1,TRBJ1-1,TGTGCCAGCTCACCCGGACAGGGCGGGGTGGCCACTGAAGCTTTCTTT,CASSPGQGGVATEAFF
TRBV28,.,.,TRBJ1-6,TGTGCCAGCAGTTTAGGAGGGGTTTCCTATAATTCACCCCTCCACTTT,CASSLGGVSYNSPLHF
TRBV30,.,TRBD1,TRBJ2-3,TGTGCCTGGACCCGGAGGACAGGGAGCACAGATACGCAGTATTTT,CAWTRRTGSTDTQYF
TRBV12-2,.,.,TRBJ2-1,TGTGCAAGTCGCTTCCGGGAGGCGCTTAATGAGCAGTTCTTC,CASRFREALNEQFF
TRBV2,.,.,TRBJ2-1,TGTGCCAGCAGTGAGGGGCGGGAAATTGTCTACAATGAGCAGTTCTTC,CASSEGREIVYNEQFF
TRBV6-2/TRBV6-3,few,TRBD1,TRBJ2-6,TGTGCCAGCAGTTACGACAGGGGGCACCTCTCTGGGGCCAACGTCCTGACTTTC,CASSYDRGHLSGANVLTF
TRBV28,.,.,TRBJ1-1,TGTGCCAGCAGTTTATCCGAACTTCAAGCTTTCTTT,CASSLSELQAFF
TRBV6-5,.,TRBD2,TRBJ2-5,TGTGCCAGCAGTCGGGGACTAGCGGGCGGCGAGACCCAGTACTTC,CASSRGLAGGETQYF
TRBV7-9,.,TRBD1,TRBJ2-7,TGTGCCAGCAGCTCTGACAGGGGCAGGATGTACGAGCAGTACTTC,CASSSDRGRMYEQYF
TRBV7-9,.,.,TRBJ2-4,TGTGCCACCTGGCACAGAGCCAAAAACATTCAGTACTTC,CATWHRAKNIQYF
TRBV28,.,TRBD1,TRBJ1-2,TGTGCCAGCAGTTCGGGGACAGGGAACAACTATGGCTACACCTTC,CASSSGTGNNYGYTF
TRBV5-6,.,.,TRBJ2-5,TGTGCCAGCAGCTCCCGAGGGGCAGGAGGGAAGACCCAGTACTTC,CASSSRGAGGKTQYF
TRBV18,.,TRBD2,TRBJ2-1,TGTGCCAGCTCACCAGTGGATAGCGGGAGGACTCATGAGCAGTTCTTC,CASSPVDSGRTHEQFF
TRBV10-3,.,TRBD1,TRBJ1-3,TGTGCCACTGCGAACGGACAGGGTCAGAACACCATATATTTT,CATANGQGQNTIYF
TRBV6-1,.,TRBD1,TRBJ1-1,TGTGCCAGCAGTGAACATATACTGGGACAGCAGAACACTGAAGCTTTCTTT,CASSEHILGQQNTEAFF
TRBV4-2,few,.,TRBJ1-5,TGTGCCAGCAGCCAAGGATGGCGGGGAAGCAATCAGCCCCAGCATTTT,CASSQGWRGSNQPQHF
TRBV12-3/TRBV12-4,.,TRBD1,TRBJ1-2,TGTGCCAGCAGCGGACAGGGGCGCGGCTACACCTTC,CASSGQGRGYTF
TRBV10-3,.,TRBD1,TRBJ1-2,TGTGCCATCAGTGAGCCGCCGGACAGGCCAGCCTATGGCTACACCTTC,CAISEPPDRPAYGYTF
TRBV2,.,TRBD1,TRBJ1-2,TGTGCCAGCAGTGAGAGGACAGGGCCCTATGGCTACACCTTC,CASSERTGPYGYTF
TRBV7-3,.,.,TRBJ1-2,TGTGCCAGCAGCTTGGCAGGGGACTATGGCTACACCTTC,CASSLAGDYGYTF
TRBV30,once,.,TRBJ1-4,TGTGCCTGGAGTTTGAGACAGTTATATAATGAAAAACTGTTTTTT,CAWSLRQLYNEKLFF
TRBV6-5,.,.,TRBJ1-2,TGTGCCAGCAGTTACGGGGGGAGCGGCTACACCTTC,CASSYGGSGYTF
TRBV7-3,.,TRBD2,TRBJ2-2,TGTGCCAGCAGCTTAGGGACTAGCGGCAACACCGGGGAGCTGTTTTTT,CASSLGTSGNTGELFF
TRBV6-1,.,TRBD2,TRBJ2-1,TGTGCCAGCAGTGCGGAGCGGGGGACGAGCTCCTACAATGAGCAGTTCTTC,CASSAERGTSSYNEQFF
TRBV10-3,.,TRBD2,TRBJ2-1,TGTGCCATCAGTGCCCCGGGACTAGCGCACAATGAGCAGTTCTTC,CAISAPGLAHNEQFF
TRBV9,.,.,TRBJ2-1,TGTGCCAGCAGCGTAGACCTAAAAGCGGCCTACAATGAGCAGTTCTTC,CASSVDLKAAYNEQFF
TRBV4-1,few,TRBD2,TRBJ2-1,TGCGCCAGCAGCCAAGGCCGTACTAGCGGGTGGAATGAGCAGTTCTTC,CASSQGRTSGWNEQFF
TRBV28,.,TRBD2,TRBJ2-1,TGTGCCAGCGGGACTAGCACTGAGCAGTTCTTC,CASGTSTEQFF
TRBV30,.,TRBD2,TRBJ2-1,TGTGCCTTACGGGGACTAGCGGCGTCCTACAATGAGCAGTTCTTC,CALRGLAASYNEQFF
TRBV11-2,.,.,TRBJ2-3,TGTGCCAGCAGCTTAGATCGGGTGGGAGTGGCAGATACGCAGTATTTT,CASSLDRVGVADTQYF
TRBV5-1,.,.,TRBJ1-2,TGCGCCAGCAGCTTGGCAGAGCGGGATGGCTACACCTTC,CASSLAERDGYTF
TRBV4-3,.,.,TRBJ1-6,TGCGCCAGCAGCCAAGATTTCCGCCAGGGAAATTCACCCCTCCACTTT,CASSQDFRQGNSPLHF
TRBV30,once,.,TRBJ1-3,TGTGCCTGGAGTGTAAGCCCGCTACTCTCTGGAAACACCATATATTTT,CAWSVSPLLSGNTIYF
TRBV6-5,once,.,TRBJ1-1,TGTGCCAGCACGAGAGGAAGCGAAGCTTTCTTT,CASTRGSEAFF
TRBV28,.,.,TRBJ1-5,TGTGCCAGCGGTAGTAGCAATCAGCCCCAGCATTTT,CASGSSNQPQHF
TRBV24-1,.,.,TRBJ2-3,TGTGCCACCAGTTCCGGGGTAACAGATACGCAGTATTTT,CATSSGVTDTQYF
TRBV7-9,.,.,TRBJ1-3,TGTGCCAGCAGCTTGTCGGGTTTCTCTGGAAACACCATATATTTT,CASSLSGFSGNTIYF
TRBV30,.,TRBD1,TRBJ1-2,TGTGCCCAATCGAGGGGGACAGGTCTTTTTTATGGCTACACCTTC,CAQSRGTGLFYGYTF
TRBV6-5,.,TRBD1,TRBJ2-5,TGTGCCAGCAGGAAGACAGGGGCAGAGACCCAGTACTTC,CASRKTGAETQYF
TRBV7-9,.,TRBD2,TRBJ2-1,TGTGCCAGCAGCCCTGGACTAGCGGGGGTAAATGAGCAGTTCTTC,CASSPGLAGVNEQFF
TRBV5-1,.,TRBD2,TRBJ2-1,TGCGCCAGCAGCTTGCCCCCAGCGGGAGGCTACAATGAGCAGTTCTTC,CASSLPPAGGYNEQFF
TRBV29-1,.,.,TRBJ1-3,TGCAGCGTTGGACTGATCTCTGGAAACACCATATATTTT,CSVGLISGNTIYF
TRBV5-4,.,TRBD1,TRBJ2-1,TGTGCCAGCAGCCCTGACAGGGTGGGTGAGCAGTTCTTC,CASSPDRVGEQFF
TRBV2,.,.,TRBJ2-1,TGTGCCAGCAGTGAGGGGGGTTACGAGCAGTTCTTC,CASSEGGYEQFF
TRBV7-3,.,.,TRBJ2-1,TGTGCCAGCAGCGCGGGTTCAGTCGTTTCTGAGCAGTTCTTC,CASSAGSVVSEQFF
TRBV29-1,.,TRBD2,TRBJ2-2,TGCAGCGGGGGCGGGAGCACCGGGGAGCTGTTTTTT,CSGGGSTGELFF
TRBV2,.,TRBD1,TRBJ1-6,TGTGCCAGCAGGTACCGGGACAGGGATGATTCACCCCTCCACTTT,CASRYRDRDDSPLHF
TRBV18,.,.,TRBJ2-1,TGTGCCAGCTCATCCCAAGGCGGGCGATACAATGAGCAGTTCTTC,CASSSQGGRYNEQFF
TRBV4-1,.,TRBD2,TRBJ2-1,TGCGCCAGCAGGGACCCAACTAGCGGAGCCTACAATGAGCAGTTCTTC,CASRDPTSGAYNEQFF
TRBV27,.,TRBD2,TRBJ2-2,TGTGCCGCGCGGGCGGGAGAGGCCGGGGAGCTGTTTTTT,CAARAGEAGELFF